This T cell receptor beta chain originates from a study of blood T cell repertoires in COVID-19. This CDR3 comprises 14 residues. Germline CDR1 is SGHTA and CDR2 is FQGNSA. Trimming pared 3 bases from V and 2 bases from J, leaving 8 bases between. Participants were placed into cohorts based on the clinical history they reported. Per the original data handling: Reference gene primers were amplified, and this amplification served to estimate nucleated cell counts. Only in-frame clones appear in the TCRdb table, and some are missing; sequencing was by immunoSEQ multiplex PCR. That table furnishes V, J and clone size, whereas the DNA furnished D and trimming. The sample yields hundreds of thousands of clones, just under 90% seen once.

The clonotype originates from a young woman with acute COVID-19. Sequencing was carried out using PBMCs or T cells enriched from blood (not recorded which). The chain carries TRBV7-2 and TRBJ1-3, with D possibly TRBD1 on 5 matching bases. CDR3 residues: CASSFKGAGNTIYF. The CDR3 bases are TGTGCCAGCAGCTTCAAAGGGGCTGGAAACACCATATATTTT.